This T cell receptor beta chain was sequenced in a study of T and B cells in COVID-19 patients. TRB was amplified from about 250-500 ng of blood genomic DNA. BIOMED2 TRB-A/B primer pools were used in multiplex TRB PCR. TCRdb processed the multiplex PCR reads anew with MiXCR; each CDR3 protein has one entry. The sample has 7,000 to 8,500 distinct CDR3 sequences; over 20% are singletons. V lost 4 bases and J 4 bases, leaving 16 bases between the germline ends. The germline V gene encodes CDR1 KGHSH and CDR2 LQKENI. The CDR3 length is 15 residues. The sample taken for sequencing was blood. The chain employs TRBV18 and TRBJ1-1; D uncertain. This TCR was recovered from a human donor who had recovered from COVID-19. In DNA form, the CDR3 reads TGTGCCAGCTCACTGTCCGGGGTATCTGGCACTGAAGCTTTCTTT. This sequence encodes CASSLSGVSGTEAFF.